This is a list of T cell receptor beta chains from one sample in a study of monozygotic twins with inflammatory bowel disease. Each CDR3 protein gets one entry in TCRdb, which reprocessed the 5' RACE reads and gives no DNA. The ten top clones account for 2% to 3%, within a sample of around 380,000 distinct CDR3 sequences. Source material: blood. These receptors all come from a human donor with ulcerative colitis or Crohn's disease, or a healthy co-twin of an affected twin (not recorded which). The CDR3 runs from the conserved cysteine through the conserved F or W.

j_gene,v_gene,CDR3aa
TRBJ2-7,TRBV9,CASSVGQTSEQYF
TRBJ2-6,TRBV19,CASSIRGSGANVLTF
TRBJ2-1,TRBV14,CASSQKRESPYNEQFF
TRBJ1-4,TRBV3-1,CASSQIQGAPRGATNEKLFF
TRBJ1-5,TRBV5-1,CASSLGTGTPQHF
TRBJ1-2,TRBV12-3/TRBV12-4,CASNMKGQAFYGYTF
TRBJ2-5,TRBV10-3,CAISDPDRGQETQYF
TRBJ1-1,TRBV12-3/TRBV12-4,CASSFRHPNTEAFF
TRBJ2-2,TRBV20-1,CSARQNRDNTGELFF
TRBJ1-2,TRBV7-2,CASSLVQGRGTYGYTF
TRBJ2-7,TRBV10-1,CASSESRTQLNF
TRBJ1-4,TRBV12-3/TRBV12-4,CASSSGTAREEKLFF
TRBJ2-1,TRBV20-1,CSASPPLAGVFSYNEQFF
TRBJ2-3,TRBV29-1,CSFETGTDTQYF
TRBJ2-5,TRBV11-2,CASSFGRSETQYF
TRBJ2-3,TRBV11-3,CASTAGGLTDTQYF
TRBJ2-7,TRBV5-5,CASSLKDGTYEQYF
TRBJ2-7,TRBV11-2,CASSLEGSTEQYF
TRBJ1-1,TRBV12-3/TRBV12-4,CASRSGQLEAFF
TRBJ1-1,TRBV10-3,CAGRDRGRGTEAFF
TRBJ1-5,TRBV6-2/TRBV6-3,CASSYSGGLQPQHF
TRBJ2-2,TRBV7-9,CASNMVGPTRSGELFF
TRBJ2-7,TRBV6-1,CASRMDPRDEQYF
TRBJ2-3,TRBV5-1,CASSSRTDRDRVTDTQYF
TRBJ1-3,TRBV12-3/TRBV12-4,CASSGGIRADTIYF
TRBJ2-2,TRBV9,CASSLSTRNTGELFF
TRBJ1-6,TRBV7-2,CASSSVKGSSYNSPLHF
TRBJ2-3,TRBV7-2,CASSSPTSVADTQYF
TRBJ1-5,TRBV4-2,CASSQDTPRRPSEPQHF
TRBJ2-1,TRBV7-9,CASSSGLALGNEQFF
TRBJ2-4,TRBV27,CASSNRIWTAQYF
TRBJ2-1,TRBV24-1,CATSDPAPRASSYNEQFF
TRBJ2-1,TRBV5-4,CASSSSPGLAGNNEQFF
TRBJ1-1,TRBV20-1,CRAPRGRTEAFF
TRBJ2-2,TRBV7-8,CASSGSTGVNTGELFF